The text below deals with one TCR beta chain. Its antigen remains unidentified. This record comes from a study of CD8 T cells in Susac syndrome. About the study: Clinically active disease was present in six of the sequenced Susac syndrome patients. Roughly eight of these patients were in remission. Overall study findings and caveats: Repertoires of Susac syndrome CD4+ T cells lacked clonal expansion.

Negative isolation was used for CD8+ and CD4+ T cells and FACS enrichment for TEMRA cells. Germline assignment: CDR1 GTSNPN and CDR2 SVGIG (reference sequence). V lost 2 bases and J 12 bases, leaving 10 bases between the germline ends. The CDR3 extends over 10 amino acids. When the RNA was reverse transcribed, random hexamers were used with an input of 0.5 to 1 ug. It was immunoSEQ multiplex PCR that amplified TCR beta CDR3 across 54 Vbeta and 13 Jbeta. TCRdb redid the calling of the immunoSEQ multiplex PCR reads with MiXCR, one entry per CDR3 protein. The sample lists some 96,000 distinct CDR3 sequences; 85% to 95% were seen once.

Source material: CD4+ T cells from PBMCs. This TCR came from a human donor with Susac syndrome. V is TRBV30 and J is TRBJ1-1; D ambiguous. This CDR3 is CAWSSGVTFF. The CDR3 DNA follows: TGTGCCTGGAGTTCCGGGGTAACTTTCTTT.